The rows below give T cell receptor beta chains drawn from one sample of a study of Ad26.COV2.S vaccination and SARS-CoV-2 variants. Method: immunoSEQ multiplex PCR; TCRdb's copy keeps in-frame clones and lacks some. The table includes around 320,000 clones, around four fifths detected once. The sequencing here drew on peripheral blood, taken in a trial of Ad26.COV2.S vaccine versus placebo. The receptors were sampled from a person between 18 and 59 years old who received the Ad26.COV2.S COVID-19 vaccine or a placebo. Both conserved end residues are part of each CDR3. D genes are given only for firm matches. Expanded clones are given a class, and other clones once, few, many or no size at all.

DNA | CDR3 | D | V | size | J
TGTGCCAGCAGTCGTCGCCCAGGGGGCCCCCTTAACTATGGCTACACCTTC | CASSRRPGGPLNYGYTF | TRBD1 | TRBV2 | - | TRBJ1-2
TGTGCCAGCAAGGAAGGGGAGGTTTCACCCCTCCACTTT | CASKEGEVSPLHF | - | TRBV2 | - | TRBJ1-6
TGTGCCAGCAGCCCCTGGTCGGTGAGGACAGGGAAAGAGACCCAGTACTTC | CASSPWSVRTGKETQYF | TRBD1 | TRBV11-2 | - | TRBJ2-5
TGTGCCATCAGTGAGTCGGGGACTCTTGAAACAGATACGCAGTATTTT | CAISESGTLETDTQYF | - | TRBV10-3 | once | TRBJ2-3
TGCGCCAGCAGCCAAGTCCTCGGGCCTAGCGGGGTCAAGCAGTTCTTC | CASSQVLGPSGVKQFF | TRBD2 | TRBV4-1 | - | TRBJ2-1
TGCGCCAGCAGCCGCTGGGACAGTAACTCTGGAAACACCATATATTTT | CASSRWDSNSGNTIYF | TRBD1 | TRBV4-1 | - | TRBJ1-3
TGTGCCAGCAGCTTGGGAGTCTCTGGGGCCAACGTCCTGACTTTC | CASSLGVSGANVLTF | - | TRBV11-2 | - | TRBJ2-6
TGTGCCAGCAGCCGGGACGAGGGTATTGGTACCTACGAGCAGTACTTC | CASSRDEGIGTYEQYF | - | TRBV7-9 | - | TRBJ2-7
TGTGCCAGCAGCAAAGGGGCGGGCCGCCACTTT | CASSKGAGRHF | - | TRBV21-1 | once | TRBJ1-6
TGTGCCAGCAGCGGCCAGAGCGGGGGGCTATCGACAGATACGCAGTATTTT | CASSGQSGGLSTDTQYF | TRBD2 | TRBV9 | once | TRBJ2-3
TGTGCCAGTAGTAAAGGGACAGGGGGAAGTCAGCCCCAGCATTTT | CASSKGTGGSQPQHF | TRBD1 | TRBV19 | - | TRBJ1-5
TGTGCCAGCAGTCCTCGGGCAGGGGGCGCGGAAACCGGGGAGCTGTTTTTT | CASSPRAGGAETGELFF | TRBD1 | TRBV14 | - | TRBJ2-2
TGTGCCAGCAGCTTAGCGACCCTCGGCAGGGCTGGAACTGAAGCTTTCTTT | CASSLATLGRAGTEAFF | - | TRBV7-9 | - | TRBJ1-1
TGTGCCAGCGGTCTACGGGCTAGTCCCACAGATACGCAGTATTTT | CASGLRASPTDTQYF | - | TRBV5-4 | - | TRBJ2-3